The clone carrying this TCR beta chain has more than one count but fewer than ten. What it binds is unknown. This may be a read error: a much more frequent sequence differs by one nucleotide. Given the absence of the conserved phenylalanine or tryptophan at the CDR3 end, a read error is likely. From germline, CDR1 is MDHEN and CDR2 SYDVKM. The CDR3 is made up of 13 amino acids. The V and J ends lost 5 bases and 2 bases respectively, with 9 bases between them. To make TCR beta libraries, researchers used iRepertoire HTBI primers and Arm-PCR of CDR3 regions. In TCRdb, the multiplex PCR reads were re-called with MiXCR into one record per CDR3 protein. The table shows over 250,000 distinct CDR3 sequences, with roughly a fifth occurring only once. The entry originates in a study of regulatory T cells in long-lasting Graves disease. Study at large: Treatment with antithyroid drugs for over 5 years, together with positive TSH receptor antibodies, meant persistent Graves' disease. Study conclusions and caveats: Persistent disease favored TRBV28, TRBJ1-2 and TRBJ2-5. Less diverse TCR repertoires were seen in persistent Graves' patients than in newly diagnosed ones.

Time point indicated: persistent/refractory GD, antithyroid drugs over 5 years with positive TRAb. Extracted PBMC RNA gave rise to the TCR library. This sample comprised peripheral blood mononuclear cells (PBMCs), obtained when the disease was refractory, from a patient treated with antithyroid drugs. The J gene is TRBJ2-5, the V gene TRBV28; D unresolved. The receptor comes from a female donor with Graves disease. CDR3 DNA sequence: TGTGCCAGCAGTCCCCGGTTACAAGAGACCCAGTACCTC. This sequence encodes CASSPRLQETQYL.